The T cell receptor (beta chain) under discussion was sequenced for a study of beta chain features in type 1 diabetes. The authors reverse transcribed all of the isolated RNA, so sequencing captured expressed TCRB transcripts. The method was immunoSEQ multiplex PCR; TCRdb's version includes in-frame clones alone and lacks a portion of them. Of more than 100,000 clones listed, about 26% were seen once; the top ten hold 0.53%. General study results and limits: Type 1 diabetes patients had fewer VDJ junction insertions and more deletions. In all four CD4+ subsets, TCRB CDR3 length was significantly, moderately reduced in type 1 diabetes. Naive, central memory and Treg TCRB repertoires appeared more alike in patients than in healthy donors.

This clone came up a few times. Its specificity is unknown. Germline V lookup: CDR1 SGHRS, CDR2 YFSETQ. The CDR3 covers 18 residues. Losses at the gene ends were 3 bases for V and 9 bases for J; bases not matched to a gene: 19. The TCR sequence derives from a woman aged 18-35 years with type 1 diabetes. The rearrangement joins TRBV5-1 to TRBJ2-1; TRBD2 matches at 9 bases. Sequences were obtained from central memory CD4+ T cells from blood. CDR3 protein: CASSSSPIASGKRGEQFF. The CDR3 bases are TGCGCCAGCAGCTCATCTCCGATAGCTAGCGGGAAACGTGGTGAGCAGTTCTTC.